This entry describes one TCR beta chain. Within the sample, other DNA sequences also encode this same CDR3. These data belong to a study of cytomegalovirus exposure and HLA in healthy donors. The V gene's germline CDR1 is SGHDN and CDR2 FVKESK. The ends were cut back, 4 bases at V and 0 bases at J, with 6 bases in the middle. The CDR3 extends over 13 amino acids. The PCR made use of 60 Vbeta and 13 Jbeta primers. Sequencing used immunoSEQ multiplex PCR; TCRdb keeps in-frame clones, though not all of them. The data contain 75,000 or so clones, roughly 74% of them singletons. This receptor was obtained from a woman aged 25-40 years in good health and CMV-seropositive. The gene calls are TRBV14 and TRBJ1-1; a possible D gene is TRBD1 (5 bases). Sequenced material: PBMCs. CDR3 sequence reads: CASSRQMNTEAFF. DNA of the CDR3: TGTGCCAGCAGCCGACAGATGAACACTGAAGCTTTCTTT.